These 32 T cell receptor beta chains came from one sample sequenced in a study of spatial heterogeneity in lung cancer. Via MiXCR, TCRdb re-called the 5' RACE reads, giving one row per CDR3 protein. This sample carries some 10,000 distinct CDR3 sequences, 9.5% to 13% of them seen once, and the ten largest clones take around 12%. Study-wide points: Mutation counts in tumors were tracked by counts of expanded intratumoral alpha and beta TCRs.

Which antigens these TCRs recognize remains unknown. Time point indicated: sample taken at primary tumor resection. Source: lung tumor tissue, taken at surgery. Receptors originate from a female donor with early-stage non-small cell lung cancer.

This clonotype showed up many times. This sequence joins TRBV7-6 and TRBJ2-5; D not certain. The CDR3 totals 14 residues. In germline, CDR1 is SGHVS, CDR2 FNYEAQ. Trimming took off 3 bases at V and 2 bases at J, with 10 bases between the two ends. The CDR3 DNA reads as TGTGCCAGCAGCTTTTTGTCCCGGCAAGAGACCCAGTACTTC. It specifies CASSFLSRQETQYF.

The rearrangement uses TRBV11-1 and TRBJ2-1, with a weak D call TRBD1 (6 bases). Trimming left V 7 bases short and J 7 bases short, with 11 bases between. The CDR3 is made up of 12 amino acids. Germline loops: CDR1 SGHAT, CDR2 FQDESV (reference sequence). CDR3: CASTRTENEQFF. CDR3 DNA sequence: TGTGCCAGCACCCGGACAGAGAATGAGCAGTTCTTC.

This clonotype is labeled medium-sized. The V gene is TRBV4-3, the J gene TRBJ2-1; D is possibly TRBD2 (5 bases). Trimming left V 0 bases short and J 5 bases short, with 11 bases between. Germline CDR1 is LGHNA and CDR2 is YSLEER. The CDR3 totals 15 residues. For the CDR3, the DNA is TGCGCCAGCAGCCAAGACAGCGGAGAGGACAATGAGCAGTTCTTC. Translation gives CASSQDSGEDNEQFF.

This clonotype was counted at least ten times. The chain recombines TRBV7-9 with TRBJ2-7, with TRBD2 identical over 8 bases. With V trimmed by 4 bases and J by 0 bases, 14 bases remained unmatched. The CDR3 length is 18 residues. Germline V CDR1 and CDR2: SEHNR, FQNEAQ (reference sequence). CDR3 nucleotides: TGTGCCAGCAGCTCTACAACCTTGACTAGCGACTTCTCCTACGAGCAGTACTTC. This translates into CASSSTTLTSDFSYEQYF.

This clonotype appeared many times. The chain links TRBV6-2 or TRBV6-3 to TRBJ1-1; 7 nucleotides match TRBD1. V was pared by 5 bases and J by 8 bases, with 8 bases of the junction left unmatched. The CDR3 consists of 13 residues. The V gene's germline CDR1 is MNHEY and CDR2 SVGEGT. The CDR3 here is CASSDRDSGEAFF. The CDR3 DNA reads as TGTGCCAGCAGTGACCGGGACAGTGGGGAAGCTTTCTTT.

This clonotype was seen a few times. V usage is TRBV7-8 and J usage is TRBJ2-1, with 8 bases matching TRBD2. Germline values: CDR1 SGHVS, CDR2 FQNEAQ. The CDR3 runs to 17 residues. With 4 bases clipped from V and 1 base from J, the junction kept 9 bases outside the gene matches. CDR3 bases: TGTGCCAGCAGCTCCCAGACTAGCGTTCATTCCTACAATGAGCAGTTCTTC. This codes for CASSSQTSVHSYNEQFF.

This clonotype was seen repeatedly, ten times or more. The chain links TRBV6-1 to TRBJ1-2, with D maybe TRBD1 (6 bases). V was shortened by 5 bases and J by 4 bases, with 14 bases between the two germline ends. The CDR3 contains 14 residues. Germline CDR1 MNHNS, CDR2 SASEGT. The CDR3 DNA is TGTGCCAGCAGTCTCGGACAGTTACCCTATGGCTACACCTTC. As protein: CASSLGQLPYGYTF.

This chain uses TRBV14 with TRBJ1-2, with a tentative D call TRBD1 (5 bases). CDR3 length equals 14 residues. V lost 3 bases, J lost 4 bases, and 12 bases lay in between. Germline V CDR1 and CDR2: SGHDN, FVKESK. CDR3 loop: CASSQNNGGYGYTF. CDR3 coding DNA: TGTGCCAGCAGCCAGAACAATGGGGGCTATGGCTACACCTTC.

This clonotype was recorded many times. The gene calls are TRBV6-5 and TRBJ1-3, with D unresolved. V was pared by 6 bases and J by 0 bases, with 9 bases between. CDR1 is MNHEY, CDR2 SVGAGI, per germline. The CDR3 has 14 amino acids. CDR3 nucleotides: TGTGCCAGCAGCCCTCTTAACTCTGGAAACACCATATATTTT. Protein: CASSPLNSGNTIYF.

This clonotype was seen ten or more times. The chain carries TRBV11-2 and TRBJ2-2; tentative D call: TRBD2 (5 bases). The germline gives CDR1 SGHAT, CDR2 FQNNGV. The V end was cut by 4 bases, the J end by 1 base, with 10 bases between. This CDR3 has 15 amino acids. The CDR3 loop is CASSSTRQNTGELFF. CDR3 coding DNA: TGTGCCAGCAGCTCCACTAGACAGAACACCGGGGAGCTGTTTTTT.

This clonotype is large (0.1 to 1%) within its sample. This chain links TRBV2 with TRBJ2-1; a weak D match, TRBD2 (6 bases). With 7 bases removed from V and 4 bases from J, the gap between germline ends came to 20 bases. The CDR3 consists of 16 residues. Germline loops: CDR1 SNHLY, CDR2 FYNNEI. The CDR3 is CASMAGLTREYNEQFF. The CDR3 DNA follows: TGTGCCAGCATGGCGGGGCTTACCCGAGAGTACAATGAGCAGTTCTTC.

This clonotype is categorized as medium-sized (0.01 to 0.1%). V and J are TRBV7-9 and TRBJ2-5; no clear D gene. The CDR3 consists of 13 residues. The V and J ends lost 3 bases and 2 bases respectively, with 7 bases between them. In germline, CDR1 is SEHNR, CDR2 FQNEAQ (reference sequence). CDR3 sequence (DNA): TGTGCCAGCAGCTTTTCCTCTCAAGAGACCCAGTACTTC. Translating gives CASSFSSQETQYF.

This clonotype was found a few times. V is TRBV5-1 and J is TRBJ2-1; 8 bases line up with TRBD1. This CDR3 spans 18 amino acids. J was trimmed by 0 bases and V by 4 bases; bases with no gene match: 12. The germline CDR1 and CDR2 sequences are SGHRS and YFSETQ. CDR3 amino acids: CASSGRGPVASSYNEQFF. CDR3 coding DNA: TGCGCCAGCAGCGGCAGGGGGCCGGTCGCGAGCTCCTACAATGAGCAGTTCTTC.

The CDR3 region has the DNA TGCGCCAGCAGCTTGGCGGAGGGGCTACGGAACAATGAGCAGTTCTTC. Protein sequence: CASSLAEGLRNNEQFF. The chain links TRBV5-1 to TRBJ2-1; the D gene is possibly TRBD2 (6 bases). The CDR3 contains 16 residues. The germline V and J ends were trimmed by 0 bases and 5 bases, with 15 bases remaining between them. Germline V lookup: CDR1 SGHRS, CDR2 YFSETQ.

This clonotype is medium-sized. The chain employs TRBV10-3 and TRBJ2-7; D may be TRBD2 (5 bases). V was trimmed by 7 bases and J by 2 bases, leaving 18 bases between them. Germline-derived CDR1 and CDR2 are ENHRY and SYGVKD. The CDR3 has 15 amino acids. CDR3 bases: TGTGCCATCAAAGGTGGGCAGAGCGGACCCTACGAGCAGTACTTC. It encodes CAIKGGQSGPYEQYF.

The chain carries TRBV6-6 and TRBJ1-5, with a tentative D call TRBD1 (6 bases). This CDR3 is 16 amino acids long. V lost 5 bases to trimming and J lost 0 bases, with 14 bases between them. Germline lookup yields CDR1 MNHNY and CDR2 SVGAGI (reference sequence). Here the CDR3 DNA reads TGTGCCAGCAGTCCCTTCGGACAGCCTAGCAATCAGCCCCAGCATTTT. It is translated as CASSPFGQPSNQPQHF.

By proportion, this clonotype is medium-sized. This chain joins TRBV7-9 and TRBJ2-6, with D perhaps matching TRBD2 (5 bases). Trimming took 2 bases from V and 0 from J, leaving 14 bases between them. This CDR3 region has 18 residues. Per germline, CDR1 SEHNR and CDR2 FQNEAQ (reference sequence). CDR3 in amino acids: CASSLLGVASSGANVLTF. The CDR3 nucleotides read TGTGCCAGCAGCTTATTGGGCGTAGCGTCCTCTGGGGCCAACGTCCTGACTTTC.

The CDR3 protein is CASSAVDFSYEQYF. The DNA of the CDR3 is TGTGCCAGCAGTGCAGTCGACTTCTCCTACGAGCAGTACTTC. J is TRBJ2-7 and V is TRBV5-6; D unclear. Between the trimmed V and J ends, which lost 5 bases and 0 bases, there was a span of 12 bases. This CDR3 is 14 amino acids long. The germline V gene has CDR1 SGHDT and CDR2 YYEEEE.

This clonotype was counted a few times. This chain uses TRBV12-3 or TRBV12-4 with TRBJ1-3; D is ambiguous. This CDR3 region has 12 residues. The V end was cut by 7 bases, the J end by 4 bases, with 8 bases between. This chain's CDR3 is CASKVNGNTIYF. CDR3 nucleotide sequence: TGTGCCAGCAAGGTCAACGGAAACACCATATATTTT.

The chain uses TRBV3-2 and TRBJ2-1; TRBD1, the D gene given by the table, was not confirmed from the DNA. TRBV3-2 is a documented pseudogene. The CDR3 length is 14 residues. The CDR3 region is CASSPQGTDNEQFF. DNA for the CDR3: TGTGCCAGCAGCCCTCAGGGGACAGACAATGAGCAGTTCTTC.

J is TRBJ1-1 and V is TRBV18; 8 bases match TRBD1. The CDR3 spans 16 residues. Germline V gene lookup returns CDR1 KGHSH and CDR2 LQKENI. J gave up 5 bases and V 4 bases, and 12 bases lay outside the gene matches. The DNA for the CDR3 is TGTGCCAGCTCACAAGGACAGGGTCAAGGTAGGACTGAAGCTTTCTTT. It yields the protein CASSQGQGQGRTEAFF.

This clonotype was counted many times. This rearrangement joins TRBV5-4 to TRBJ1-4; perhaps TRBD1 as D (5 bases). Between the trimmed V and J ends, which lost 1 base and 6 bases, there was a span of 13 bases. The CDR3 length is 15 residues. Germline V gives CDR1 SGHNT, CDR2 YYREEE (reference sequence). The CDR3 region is CASSLRGLAHEKLFF. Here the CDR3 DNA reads TGTGCCAGCAGCTTGCGGGGGTTGGCGCATGAAAAACTGTTTTTT.

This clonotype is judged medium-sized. CDR3 residues: CSARPSYNEQFF. The CDR3 bases are TGCAGTGCTAGACCTTCCTACAATGAGCAGTTCTTC. The chain couples TRBV20-1 to TRBJ2-1; D gene unclear. This CDR3 comprises 12 residues. CDR1 and CDR2 from the germline V gene are DFQATT and SNEGSKA (reference sequence). V dropped 2 bases and J dropped 1 base, with 3 bases sitting between them.

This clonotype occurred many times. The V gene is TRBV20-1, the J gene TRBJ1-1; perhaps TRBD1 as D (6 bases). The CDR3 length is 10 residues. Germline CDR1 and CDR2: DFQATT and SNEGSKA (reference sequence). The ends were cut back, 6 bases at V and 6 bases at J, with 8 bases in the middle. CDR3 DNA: TGCAGTGCCGGGGGCGCTGAAGCTTTCTTT. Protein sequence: CSAGGAEAFF.

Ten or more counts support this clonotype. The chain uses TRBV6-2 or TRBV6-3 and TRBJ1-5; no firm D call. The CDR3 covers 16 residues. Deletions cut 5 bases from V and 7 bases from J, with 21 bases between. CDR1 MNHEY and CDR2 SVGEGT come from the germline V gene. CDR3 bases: TGTGCCAGCAGTAACCCACGGACCTATCTCGACCAGCCCCAGCATTTT. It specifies CASSNPRTYLDQPQHF.

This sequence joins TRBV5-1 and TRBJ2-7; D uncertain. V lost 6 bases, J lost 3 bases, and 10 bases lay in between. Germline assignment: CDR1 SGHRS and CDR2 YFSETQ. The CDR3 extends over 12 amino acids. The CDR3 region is CASTDSYYEQYF. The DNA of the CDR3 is TGCGCCAGCACTGACTCCTACTACGAGCAGTACTTC.

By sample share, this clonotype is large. CDR3 sequence reads: CASSSTGREAFF. The CDR3 DNA is TGTGCCAGCAGCTCTACCGGACGGGAAGCTTTCTTT. J is TRBJ1-1 and V is TRBV7-6; D uncertain. Germline values: CDR1 SGHVS, CDR2 FNYEAQ. This CDR3 is 12 amino acids long. Trimming pared 4 bases from V and 8 bases from J, leaving 11 bases between.

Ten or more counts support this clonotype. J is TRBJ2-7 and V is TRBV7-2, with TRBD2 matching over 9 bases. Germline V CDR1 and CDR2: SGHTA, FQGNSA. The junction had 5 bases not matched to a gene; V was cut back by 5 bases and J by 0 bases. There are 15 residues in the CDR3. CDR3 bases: TGTGCCAGCAGCCACCGGGGACTAGCCTCCTACGAGCAGTACTTC. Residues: CASSHRGLASYEQYF.

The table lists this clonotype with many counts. The CDR3 loop is CATYTTGTSVTDTQYF. The CDR3 bases are TGTGCCACCTATACCACCGGGACTAGCGTCACAGATACGCAGTATTTT. V gene TRBV10-3 combines with J gene TRBJ2-3, with 10 positions matching TRBD2. Germline V gene sequence: CDR1 ENHRY, CDR2 SYGVKD. This CDR3 is built from 16 residues. Trimming at V came to 10 bases and at J to 2 bases, leaving 12 bases not matched to a gene.

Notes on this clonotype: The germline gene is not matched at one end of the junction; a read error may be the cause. The CDR3 loop is CVSSTGLIYEQYF. In DNA form, the CDR3 reads TGTGTCAGCAGCACGGGACTCATCTACGAGCAGTACTTC. The rearrangement uses TRBV7-6 and TRBJ2-7; a possible D gene is TRBD2 (6 bases). This CDR3 is built from 13 residues. Germline lookup yields CDR1 SGHVS and CDR2 FNYEAQ.

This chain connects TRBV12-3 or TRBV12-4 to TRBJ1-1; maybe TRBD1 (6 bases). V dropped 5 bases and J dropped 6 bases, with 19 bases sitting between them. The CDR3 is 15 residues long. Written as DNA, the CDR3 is TGTGCCAGCAGTCAGAGAACAGGACAGTATGCTGAAGCTTTCTTT. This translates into CASSQRTGQYAEAFF.

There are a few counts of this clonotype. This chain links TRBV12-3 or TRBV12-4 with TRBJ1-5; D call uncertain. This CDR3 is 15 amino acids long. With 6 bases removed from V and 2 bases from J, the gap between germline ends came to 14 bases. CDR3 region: CASRREDGGNQPQHF. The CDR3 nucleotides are TGTGCCAGCAGACGAGAAGACGGGGGCAATCAGCCCCAGCATTTT.